This TCR beta chain was found in a study of beta chain features in type 1 diabetes. Study results and caveats: Shortening of TCRB CDR3s, moderate but significant, appeared in all four CD4+ subsets of Type 1 diabetes patients.

Turning to this clone: What it binds is not known.

Germline values: CDR1 PRHDT, CDR2 FYEKMQ (reference sequence). This CDR3 has 14 residues. V dropped 10 bases and J dropped 6 bases, with 21 bases sitting between them. Reverse transcribing all isolated RNA meant expressed TCRB transcripts were sequenced. The data were produced by immunoSEQ multiplex PCR, yet TCRdb's version contains in-frame clones alone and is incomplete. The data hold 600,000 to 700,000 clones, with approximately 13% observed a single time. The gene calls are TRBV13 and TRBJ1-1; tentative D call: TRBD1 (6 bases). The sequence was collected from a man aged 25-40 years with type 1 diabetes. The sample comprised naive CD4+ T cells from blood. The CDR3 DNA reads as TGTGCCATCTCCAGGGACATTTGGACCCCTGAAGCTTTCTTT. This translates into CAISRDIWTPEAFF.